Below are 9 T cell receptor beta chains sequenced from a single sample in a study of CD8+ T cells in alopecia areata. Extraction and reverse transcription of RNA yielded cDNA as the sequencing template. The repertoire was sequenced with immunoSEQ multiplex PCR; TCRdb's copy has only in-frame clones and lacks some. Of around 140,000 clones listed, approximately 50% are singletons. The specimen comprised CD4+ T cells sorted from blood, sampled at week 0. These receptors all come from a human donor with alopecia areata.

This chain joins TRBV7-9 and TRBJ1-2; 10 bases align to TRBD1. The CDR3 is 16 amino acids. Germline values: CDR1 SEHNR, CDR2 FQNEAQ (reference sequence). V gave up 3 bases and J gave up 3 bases; unmatched junction bases: 7. For the CDR3, the DNA is TGTGCCAGCAGCTTGGGAGGACAGGGGGATCACTATGGCTACACCTTC. Its translation is CASSLGGQGDHYGYTF.

The chain has TRBV25-1 and TRBJ1-1; D call uncertain. This CDR3 comprises 15 residues. V was trimmed by 6 bases and J by 1 base, leaving 15 bases between them. Germline V gene data show CDR1 as MGHDK and CDR2 as SYGVNS. CDR3 region: CASSPVDPPNTEAFF. CDR3 sequence (DNA): TGTGCCAGCAGCCCTGTTGACCCCCCGAACACTGAAGCTTTCTTT.

On this clone itself: An end of the junction does not agree with germline; a read error may underlie this. This chain links TRBV29-1 with TRBJ2-5; tentatively, D is TRBD1 or TRBD2 (5 bases each). Germline CDR1 and CDR2: SQVTM and ANQGSEA. This CDR3 spans 12 amino acids. As DNA, the CDR3 is TGCGGGGGTGGAGTAGGCCAAGAGACCCAGCACTTC. Translated, it gives CGGGVGQETQHF.

The V gene is TRBV30, the J gene TRBJ1-5; no clear D gene. The V gene's germline CDR1 is GTSNPN and CDR2 SVGIG (reference sequence). This CDR3 contains 13 residues. Trimming took 1 base from V and 4 from J, leaving 8 bases between them. CDR3 protein: CAWSGNVNQPQHF. DNA of the CDR3: TGTGCCTGGAGTGGAAATGTTAATCAGCCCCAGCATTTT.

The genes are TRBV4-2 and TRBJ2-2; the match to TRBD2 covers 13 bases. Trimming at V came to 4 bases and at J to 3 bases, leaving 5 bases not matched to a gene. This CDR3 spans 17 amino acids. The germline CDR1 and CDR2 sequences are LGHNA and YNFKEQ. CDR3 coding DNA: TGTGCCAGCAGCCCCGCCGGACTAGCGGGAGACACCGGGGAGCTGTTTTTT. Translated, it gives CASSPAGLAGDTGELFF.

V gene TRBV29-1 combines with J gene TRBJ2-3, with no clear D. Germline CDR1 reads SQVTM; CDR2 reads ANQGSEA. This CDR3 is 12 amino acids long. V lost 4 bases, J lost 4 bases, and 9 bases lay in between. DNA for the CDR3: TGCAGCGTTGTAGTCGCCGCAGATACGCAGTATTTT. Amino acid sequence: CSVVVAADTQYF.

The rearrangement joins TRBV20-1 to TRBJ2-1; D remains ambiguous. The germline V gene encodes CDR1 DFQATT and CDR2 SNEGSKA (reference sequence). Trimming shortened V by 3 bases and J by 10 bases, and 10 bases separated the two germline ends. CDR3 size: 11 residues. CDR3 DNA sequence: TGCAGTGCTAGGAAGTCACAGGAGCAGTTCTTC. Amino acid sequence: CSARKSQEQFF.

A word on this clone: A much larger clone sits a single nucleotide away, making a read error possible. The chain links TRBV11-2 to TRBJ2-7; weak D call: TRBD2 (6 bases). V shed 1 base and J shed 0 bases, with 7 bases lying between them. Germline V gene lookup returns CDR1 SGHAT and CDR2 FQNNGV. The CDR3 length is 14 residues. The CDR3 DNA follows: TGTGCCAGCAGCTTAGCGGGGGTCTCCTACGAGCAGTACTTC. Encoded protein: CASSLAGVSYEQYF.

This clone was found a few times. The chain couples TRBV4-2 to TRBJ2-7, with TRBD1 matching 10 bases. The germline V gene has CDR1 LGHNA and CDR2 YNFKEQ. CDR3 length equals 16 residues. With V trimmed by 4 bases and J by 3 bases, 9 bases remained unmatched. The CDR3 region is CASSPAGTGEFYEQYF. The CDR3 nucleotides are TGTGCCAGCAGCCCCGCCGGGACAGGGGAATTCTACGAGCAGTACTTC.